The 16 T cell receptor beta chains below come from one sample, sequenced in a study of radiation and T cells in renal cell carcinoma. Time point specified: blood 4 weeks post-SBRT, at nephrectomy. Indicated treatment: 15 Gy SBRT to primary tumor, nephrectomy 4 weeks later. This table comes from immunoSEQ multiplex PCR, and its TCRdb copy is limited to in-frame clones, with some not included. This sample has approximately 90,000 clones, with 70% to 90% found just once. The starting material was blood, obtained from a patient whose treatment included radiotherapy and nephrectomy. These receptors were taken from a man in his forties or fifties with renal cell carcinoma.

About this clone itself: Other DNA sequences of this sample code for an identical CDR3. The rearrangement links TRBV6-1 to TRBJ2-5; D ambiguous. This CDR3 is 13 amino acids long. Germline CDR1 is MNHNS and CDR2 is SASEGT. V lost 8 bases to trimming and J lost 5 bases, with 15 bases between them. CDR3 region: CASYDTDFETQYF. As DNA, the CDR3 is TGTGCCAGCTATGACACAGATTTCGAGACCCAGTACTTC.

This chain's CDR3 is CASSVGWSGANVLTF. The DNA of the CDR3 is TGTGCCAGCAGCGTGGGGTGGTCTGGGGCCAACGTCCTGACTTTC. V is TRBV9 and J is TRBJ2-6; D gene uncertain. The CDR3 consists of 15 residues. The V end was cut by 2 bases, the J end by 1 base, with 7 bases between. The germline V gene has CDR1 SGDLS and CDR2 YYNGEE.

V usage is TRBV7-2 and J usage is TRBJ2-3, with 11 bases that match TRBD1. The CDR3 runs 16 residues. Trimming cost V 4 bases and J 6 bases; bases outside gene matches: 9. CDR1 SGHTA and CDR2 FQGNSA come from the germline V gene. CDR3 region: CASSSLIGQGADTQYF. The CDR3 DNA reads as TGTGCCAGCAGCTCGCTAATCGGACAGGGGGCGGATACGCAGTATTTT.

The chain employs TRBV9 and TRBJ2-3; 10 bases match TRBD2. V gave up 4 bases and J gave up 2 bases; unmatched junction bases: 10. Germline V lookup: CDR1 SGDLS, CDR2 YYNGEE. The CDR3 length is 17 residues. The CDR3 loop is CASSLTRSGGPTDTQYF. DNA for the CDR3: TGTGCCAGCAGCTTAACCCGTAGCGGGGGGCCCACAGATACGCAGTATTTT.

The chain couples TRBV18 to TRBJ1-1; 9 positions agree with TRBD1. This CDR3 comprises 14 residues. With V trimmed by 8 bases and J by 7 bases, 11 bases remained unmatched. CDR1 is KGHSH, CDR2 LQKENI, per germline. CDR3 loop: CASTRDRESNEAFF. The CDR3 region has the DNA TGTGCCAGCACCCGGGACAGGGAATCAAATGAAGCTTTCTTT.

The J gene is TRBJ2-1, the V gene TRBV2, with 13 bases aligning to TRBD2. With 6 bases clipped from V and 1 base from J, the junction kept 6 bases outside the gene matches. The CDR3 contains 17 residues. Germline assignment: CDR1 SNHLY and CDR2 FYNNEI. The CDR3 loop reads CASRLWTSGSSYNEQFF. CDR3 nucleotide sequence: TGTGCCAGCAGGCTTTGGACTAGCGGGAGTTCCTACAATGAGCAGTTCTTC.

This clone was observed once. The V and J genes are TRBV19 and TRBJ2-2, with 8 bases lining up with TRBD1. The germline V gene encodes CDR1 LNHDA and CDR2 SQIVND (reference sequence). There are 14 residues in the CDR3. The V and J ends lost 5 bases and 4 bases, in that order; junction bases with no gene match: 3. This chain's CDR3 is CASSVQGGTGELFF. Here the CDR3 DNA reads TGTGCCAGTAGTGTACAGGGGGGCACCGGGGAGCTGTTTTTT.

This clone was counted a single time. Different DNA sequences within this sample yield the same CDR3. The chain employs TRBV9 and TRBJ2-2, with 11 bases lining up with TRBD2. The V gene's germline CDR1 is SGDLS and CDR2 YYNGEE. V trimming: 0 bases; J trimming: 3 bases; junction bases outside the gene matches: 1. The CDR3 has 16 amino acids. The DNA for the CDR3 is TGTGCCAGCAGCGTAGAACTAGCGGGGGACACCGGGGAGCTGTTTTTT. Protein sequence: CASSVELAGDTGELFF.

The chain carries TRBV7-9 and TRBJ1-4; D not resolved. Germline CDR1 reads SEHNR; CDR2 reads FQNEAQ (reference sequence). The V end lost 5 bases, the J end lost 0 bases, and 4 bases lay between the germline ends. CDR3 length: 13 amino acids. CDR3 DNA: TGTGCCAGCAGCGGTCCAACTAATGAAAAACTGTTTTTT. This sequence encodes CASSGPTNEKLFF. The full variable domain, its missing parts supplied by reference TRBV7-9 and TRBJ1-4, is DTGVSQNPRHKITKRGQNVTFRCDPISEHNRLYWYRQTLGQGPEFLTYFQNEAQLEKSRLLSDRFSAERPKGSFSTLEIQRTEQGDSAMYLCASSGPTNEKLFFGSGTQLSVL.

The chain combines TRBV27 with TRBJ1-5; 7 nucleotides agree with TRBD1. Trimming removed 6 bases from V and 6 bases from J; junction bases left unmatched: 5. This CDR3 has 13 amino acids. CDR1 MNHEY and CDR2 SMNVEV come from the germline V gene (reference sequence). In DNA, the CDR3 is TGTGCCAGCAGCCCAAACAGGGGTCAGCCCCAGCATTTT. Protein: CASSPNRGQPQHF.

V gene TRBV4-2 combines with J gene TRBJ2-7; possibly TRBD1 for D (5 bases). CDR3 length: 14 residues. Trimming removed 3 bases from V and 4 bases from J, with 13 bases in between. Germline V gene sequence: CDR1 LGHNA, CDR2 YNFKEQ. CDR3 amino acids: CASSQAGLGYEQYF. In nucleotides, the CDR3 is TGTGCCAGCAGCCAGGCAGGGCTAGGGTACGAGCAGTACTTC.

The rearrangement joins TRBV19 to TRBJ1-2, with D perhaps TRBD1 (5 bases). The CDR3 extends over 13 amino acids. The V end was cut by 5 bases, the J end by 3 bases, with 10 bases between. Germline V gene lookup returns CDR1 LNHDA and CDR2 SQIVND (reference sequence). The chain's CDR3 is CASSPQVDYGYTF. As DNA, the CDR3 is TGTGCCAGTAGTCCACAGGTTGACTATGGCTACACCTTC. Complete variable domain (other parts from reference TRBV19 and TRBJ1-2): DGGITQSPKYLFRKEGQNVTLSCEQNLNHDAMYWYRQDPGQGLRLIYYSQIVNDFQKGDIAEGYSVSREKKESFPLTVTSAQKNPTAFYLCASSPQVDYGYTFGSGTRLTVV.

The rearrangement links TRBV7-9 to TRBJ2-3; 8 bases align to TRBD2. CDR1 is SEHNR, CDR2 FQNEAQ, per germline (reference sequence). V trimming: 5 bases; J trimming: 10 bases; junction bases outside the gene matches: 17. The CDR3 runs 16 residues. CDR3 bases: TGTGCCAGCAGCACCCTAGCGGGCCCTGGGGAAAGACCGCAGTATTTT. As protein: CASSTLAGPGERPQYF. Variable domain in full (rest from reference TRBV7-9 and TRBJ2-3): DTGVSQNPRHKITKRGQNVTFRCDPISEHNRLYWYRQTLGQGPEFLTYFQNEAQLEKSRLLSDRFSAERPKGSFSTLEIQRTEQGDSAMYLCASSTLAGPGERPQYFGPGTRLTVL.

This clone occurred a few times. The V gene is TRBV4-1, the J gene TRBJ1-4; 7 bases fit TRBD1. Germline loops: CDR1 MGHRA, CDR2 YSYEKL. The CDR3 spans 16 residues. The J segment lost 11 bases and the V segment lost 0 bases, leaving 12 bases of the junction unmatched. The CDR3 DNA sequence: TGCGCCAGCAGCCAAGATTGGACAGGTGCCTCGCGGAAACTGTTTTTT. Its protein is CASSQDWTGASRKLFF.

The chain has TRBV5-4 and TRBJ2-2; TRBD2 matches at 7 bases. CDR3 length: 15 residues. Germline CDR1 reads SGHNT; CDR2 reads YYREEE (reference sequence). V lost 4 bases, J lost 4 bases, and 7 bases stayed unmatched. In DNA form, the CDR3 reads TGTGCCAGCAGCACGGGGGGTCCTACCACCGGGGAGCTGTTTTTT. Translating it yields CASSTGGPTTGELFF. Filled out from reference TRBV5-4 and TRBJ2-2, the complete variable domain reads ETGVTQSPTHLIKTRGQQVTLRCSSQSGHNTVSWYQQALGQGPQFIFQYYREEENGRGNFPPRFSGLQFPNYSSELNVNALELDDSALYLCASSTGGPTTGELFFGEGSRLTVL.

This sequence joins TRBV11-2 and TRBJ1-2; D is undetermined. V lost 4 bases and J lost 5, with 5 bases in between. There are 11 residues in the CDR3. Per the germline V gene, CDR1 is SGHAT and CDR2 is FQNNGV. The CDR3 DNA reads as TGTGCCAGCAGCTCAGATTATGGCTACACCTTC. This translates into CASSSDYGYTF.